This T cell receptor beta chain was sequenced during a study of cytomegalovirus exposure and HLA in healthy donors (TCRdb year 2017). Background for the entire study: In an earlier analysis of 587 of the donors, 250 to 350 Gb of sequence data and 117 million unique TCR beta sequences from about 179 million T cells were reported. Around 300 gigabases of sequencing data and roughly 90 million unique TCR sequences were included in an early release covering roughly 600 HLA-typed donors. Of the roughly 400 genotyped donors, 65% to 90% fell in the genetic ancestry cluster associated with self-reported Caucasian donors. The aim of the study was to test whether cataloging public T cell receptors could identify signatures of past pathogen exposure. Using immunosequencing, the study profiled T cell repertoires from 666 subjects and related those repertoires to cytomegalovirus serostatus. Along with the roughly 700-subject first cohort, a separate validation cohort of over a hundred different subjects was used. High-throughput TCR immunosequencing, statistical association of individual TCRs with disease status, and machine learning were combined to predict cytomegalovirus infection status. A later analysis re-analyzed previously published TCR beta repertoires from 500 to 700 donors and added high-resolution HLA genotyping to study TCR occurrence patterns. The later analysis used no new phenotypic data to find candidate immune exposures, relying instead on TCR beta sequences and their occurrence across donors. To decide whether each TCR beta V gene segment behaved as functional or pseudogenic, an earlier analysis of some 600 of the donors relied on high-throughput TCR beta sequencing. Donor age, sex, ethnicity and CMV serostatus were compiled alongside the repertoire data. Genome-wide SNP genotypes for about 55% of the roughly 670 donors were used in a later genetic analysis, which treated that subset as a discovery cohort. All discovery cohort repertoires had been generated on a single sequencing platform. HLA typing covered class I and class II loci at four-digit resolution. Typing coverage differed by locus: A, B, C, DRB1 and DQB1 were typed in roughly 620-630 donors, DQA1 in approximately 520, DPA1 in 600 to 610, and DPB1 in around 490. Because of strong linkage in the cohort, four to six DR-DQ haplotypes were treated as single units for association and clustering. Among some 410 genotyped donors of the cohort, an average of approximately 240,000 unique TCR beta nucleotide sequences were sequenced per donor, roughly 18% of them non-productive. What the research found in general, with its limitations: In a later analysis, several top co-occurrence clusters were reported to appear linked to parvovirus B19, influenza, CMV and Epstein-Barr virus. The only immune exposure information available for the cohort was CMV serostatus. Linkage disequilibrium might explain the correlated functional status among segregating V segments, but an unknown experimental factor could not be ruled out. When HLA alleles, especially DR and DQ, strongly co-occurred, TCR associations were difficult to assign to individual alleles. While some public TCRs were present in many individuals, most TCR sequences turned up only very rarely across donors. In a later analysis, HLA-associated TCR beta chains showed more clonal expansion and lower generation probabilities than non-associated chains that were equally common. Broadly in line with IMGT annotations, most TCR beta V segments showed up in productive rearrangements about 87% or about 30% of the time in an earlier analysis of several hundred of the donors. Because counts were too low, around 17 rarely observed V segments, including chromosome 9 orphons, were left out of the earlier analysis of over 550 of the donors. Roughly uniform sequencing depth across donors was assumed in presence/absence analyses, although this assumption may not hold. In both the original and validation cohorts, the classifier was reported to diagnose cytomegalovirus status with high specificity and sensitivity. A later analysis found that TCR association rates varied across HLA loci, with DRB1 alleles showing the most associated TCRs and HLA-C alleles the fewest. In this cohort, only TCR beta chains were sequenced, and detectable features were limited by the absence of alpha or paired-chain data. The study gave a list of about 150 TCR beta chains associated with cytomegalovirus. A cluster of highly shared sequence variants was judged likely to be a technical artifact of the sequencing pipeline. In vitro tests confirmed that a few of the cytomegalovirus-associated TCR beta chains recognize cytomegalovirus antigens. An association between a missense DCLRE1C variant and V-gene and J-gene trimming of TCR beta chains was found in a later genetic analysis and replicated in an independent cohort. Some IMGT-functional V segments, including TRBV6-2 and TRBV6-3, could not be told apart with the 87-base-pair reads, so those segments were excluded. A further reported finding was that TCR beta sequences accurately predicted the HLA-A and HLA-B alleles for most subjects in the first cohort. Most CMV-associated TCR beta chains appeared to be HLA-restricted in a later analysis, and the HLA associations seemed to be driven largely by CMV exposure. Because some donors lacked HLA typing at each locus, the association tests relied only on the typed subset. According to the authors, the approach could potentially be generalized to other disease states and immunological phenotypes. At a false discovery rate of 0.05, a later analysis linked 15,000 to 20,000 TCR beta sequences to specific HLA alleles. Compared with the approximately 710-donor mean, donors in an Asian-associated ancestry cluster had fewer N-insertions in productive TCRs, according to a later genetic analysis.

Concerning this clone: No antigen is known for it. Base qualities are not recorded, but no much larger clone differs from it by a single base.

In total, roughly 670 healthy bone marrow donors made up the cohort. At the time of sampling, every cohort member was nominally healthy, though immune exposures that went unrecorded were likely present. The donor tested CMV seronegative, placing the donor among the 350 to 400 seronegative members of the cohort. A peripheral blood sample was collected from each donor, and TCR beta sequencing was performed on peripheral blood mononuclear cells. The Qiagen DNeasy Blood Extraction Kit was used to extract genomic DNA from the blood cell samples. Libraries came from the immunoSEQ multiplex PCR assay. A mixture of 60 forward primers for TCR Vbeta segments and 13 reverse primers for TCR Jbeta segments was used in the multiplex PCR. A multiplex PCR assay on genomic DNA amplified the CDR3 region of rearranged TCR beta genes. The amplified TCR beta libraries were sequenced on the Illumina HiSeq System as 87-base-pair reads. Per the source publication's procedure: A later analysis counted tens of millions of unique TCR beta chains across the 670 or so repertoires, and 9.5 million to 11 million of these chains were shared by at least two donors. Raw reads were error-corrected and collapsed into unique sequences with a nearest-neighbor algorithm that merged closely related sequences to remove PCR and sequencing errors. CDR3 sequences were aligned to IMGT reference sequences to assign V, D and J gene segments. For a sequence to be retained, a match of at least six nucleotides was required to both a V gene segment and a J gene segment. Rearrangements were called productive when the CDR3 lacked stop codons and stayed in frame with V and J; all others were non-productive. Following IMGT convention, CDR3 was defined as the stretch from the second conserved V-encoded cysteine up to the conserved J-encoded phenylalanine. The earlier analysis of 500 to 650 of the donors excluded any sequence lacking an unambiguous match to a single V gene segment. An earlier analysis of 500 to 600 of the donors classified V segments as functional when productive rearrangements were above 56.7% and as segregating when the standard deviation between donors was above 5%. A statistical classification framework was built for diagnosing cytomegalovirus status from the catalog of TCR beta chain sequences. In a later analysis, TCR nucleotide sequences were compared against IMGT/GENE-DB human TR gene sequences so that V and J genes could be assigned. A later analysis assigned CDR3 sequences and most-parsimonious VDJ recombination scenarios with the TCRdist pipeline. In a later analysis, each TCR beta chain was defined by its CDR3 amino acid sequence together with its V-gene family, and reads lacking a unique V-gene family were excluded. A later analysis removed 450 to 600 highly shared, low-generation-probability nucleotide sequences to deal with suspected cross-contamination and a sequencing artifact. In a later analysis, a clonal expansion index was calculated for each public chain from normalized within-repertoire ranks of inferred template counts. Generation probabilities in a later analysis came from a VDJ recombination model fitted to out-of-frame rearrangements, and those results were checked against IGoR. In a later analysis, TCR-TCR, TCR-HLA and TCR-CMV co-occurrence was scored with hypergeometric tests, and a repertoire-size bias correction was applied to TCR pairs. A later analysis estimated false discovery rates by permuting HLA or CMV assignments 20 times. In a later analysis, co-occurring TCRs were grouped with DBSCAN, and TCRdist sequence similarity was added when clustering was performed within HLA-allele-positive subsets. Repertoires with fewer than 30,000 or more than 120,000 public chains were left out of co-occurrence clustering, as were a handful of repertoires with anomalous nucleotide sharing. TCRdb carries this immuneACCESS record with in-frame sequences only. Its versions omit some clonotypes, under half of them owing to an unresolved V gene in the studies checked, with the rest unexplained. That table is the source of V, J and clone size, and D and trimming were worked out from the DNA. The sample table shows approximately 250,000 clones, and roughly 78% are seen once. The ten top clones hold more than 0.45% of the sample.

The junction carries 17 bases between V and J, which are trimmed by 7 bases and 7 bases respectively. Per the germline V gene, MNHEY is the CDR1 and SVGAGI is the CDR2. The CDR3 runs 14 amino acids, cysteine and phenylalanine included. Only the CDR3 DNA stays, 42 bases, in frame from base 1. The chain employs TRBV6-5 and TRBJ2-1; the D gene is perhaps TRBD2, from 6 matching bases. Sequences were obtained from PBMCs. The sequence derives from a boy between 5 and 17 years old in good health and CMV-seronegative. DNA sequence: TGTGCCAGCACCTATCTAGGAGGGGAAAATGAGCAGTTCTTC. Its protein reads: CASTYLGGENEQFF.